This is a list of T cell receptor beta chains from one sample in a study of technical replicates of blood from several donors. The assay was immunoSEQ multiplex PCR, and TCRdb's table has in-frame clones only and misses some. This table holds more than 11,000 clones, over 80% found once. The sample taken for sequencing was PBMCs. The receptors originated from a human donor in good health. Each CDR3 is given with its conserved first and last residue. Each record gives: D gene, clone size, V gene, J gene, CDR3 protein, CDR3 DNA. A D gene is named only where the DNA matches it firmly. The listing skips clone size in some rows; elsewhere it reads once, few, many or a size class.

TRBD2	NA	TRBV30	TRBJ2-3	CAWSPRGRGLAEYTDTQYF	TGTGCCTGGAGTCCCCGGGGGCGAGGACTAGCGGAGTACACAGATACGCAGTATTTT
TRBD2	NA	TRBV4-2	TRBJ2-7	CASSQADLSGLAGDEQYF	TGTGCCAGCAGCCAAGCAGACCTCTCGGGACTAGCGGGAGACGAGCAGTACTTC
TRBD2	NA	TRBV29-1	TRBJ2-3	CSVALAGVSDTQYF	TGCAGCGTTGCACTAGCGGGAGTTTCAGATACGCAGTATTTT
TRBD1	NA	TRBV2	TRBJ2-7	CASSLTGTGAFYEQYF	TGTGCCAGCAGCCTAACCGGGACAGGGGCCTTCTACGAGCAGTACTTC
NA	NA	TRBV18	TRBJ2-1	CASSPPGGFGNEQFF	TGTGCCAGCTCACCACCCGGGGGTTTCGGGAATGAGCAGTTCTTC
NA	NA	TRBV27	TRBJ2-3	CASRQPGYSTDTQYF	TGTGCCAGCAGACAGCCAGGCTACAGCACAGATACGCAGTATTTT
TRBD1	NA	TRBV28	TRBJ1-4	CASRPGQENEKLFF	TGTGCCAGCAGACCGGGACAGGAGAATGAAAAACTGTTTTTT
TRBD1	NA	TRBV19	TRBJ2-7	CASSIARTGGGEQYF	TGTGCCAGTAGTATCGCCCGGACAGGGGGCGGCGAGCAGTACTTC
TRBD1	NA	TRBV30	TRBJ1-5	CAWRGTAIPTYSNQPQHF	TGTGCCTGGAGGGGGACAGCGATTCCGACCTATAGCAATCAGCCCCAGCATTTT
NA	NA	TRBV18	TRBJ2-6	CASSPGVSGANVLTF	TGTGCCAGCTCACCCGGGGTCTCTGGGGCCAACGTCCTGACTTTC
NA	NA	TRBV14	TRBJ2-7	CASSPKWGRGYEQYF	TGTGCCAGCAGCCCGAAGTGGGGGCGCGGGTACGAGCAGTACTTC
TRBD2	NA	TRBV5-1	TRBJ2-1	CASTPGGGYNEQFF	TGCGCCAGCACCCCGGGAGGGGGGTACAATGAGCAGTTCTTC
NA	NA	TRBV5-1	TRBJ1-1	CASSQDTSGTEAFF	TGCGCCAGCAGCCAGGACACCTCAGGTACTGAAGCTTTCTTT
TRBD1	NA	TRBV7-2	TRBJ2-7	CASSSPRTGAYEQYF	TGTGCCAGCAGCTCACCCCGGACAGGGGCCTACGAGCAGTACTTC
TRBD2	NA	TRBV4-2	TRBJ2-3	CASSQDWLSGRADTQYF	TGTGCCAGCAGCCAAGATTGGCTTAGCGGGAGAGCAGATACGCAGTATTTT
NA	NA	TRBV11-2	TRBJ2-1	CASSLGTHNEQFF	TGTGCCAGCAGCTTAGGTACACACAATGAGCAGTTCTTC
NA	NA	TRBV2	TRBJ2-1	CASSFGTSEQFF	TGTGCCAGCAGTTTCGGGACTTCGGAGCAGTTCTTC
TRBD2	NA	TRBV9	TRBJ2-3	CASSDPGLAVLRTDTQYF	TGTGCCAGCAGCGACCCGGGACTAGCGGTCTTACGCACAGATACGCAGTATTTT
TRBD1	NA	TRBV18	TRBJ2-7	CASSPDRVAYEQYF	TGTGCCAGCTCACCCGACAGGGTGGCGTACGAGCAGTACTTC
TRBD1	NA	TRBV5-1	TRBJ1-4	CASSPRPGTESTNEKLFF	TGCGCCAGCAGCCCGCGTCCGGGGACAGAATCAACTAATGAAAAACTGTTTTTT
TRBD1	once	TRBV5-1	TRBJ1-4	CASSLVAGGGEKLFF	TGCGCCAGCAGCTTGGTTGCAGGGGGCGGTGAAAAACTGTTTTTT
TRBD1	NA	TRBV7-9	TRBJ2-7	CASSSQGNEQYF	TGTGCCAGCAGCTCACAGGGGAACGAGCAGTACTTC
NA	NA	TRBV29-1	TRBJ2-1	CSVQGQGAGVGQFF	TGCAGCGTTCAGGGGCAAGGGGCGGGAGTCGGGCAGTTCTTC
NA	once	TRBV19	TRBJ1-5	CASSTRTDSNQPQHF	TGTGCCAGTAGTACACGGACAGATAGCAATCAGCCCCAGCATTTT
NA	NA	TRBV9	TRBJ2-3	CASKGVGTDTQYF	TGTGCCAGCAAAGGGGTGGGCACAGATACGCAGTATTTT
NA	NA	TRBV5-4	TRBJ2-3	CASSFAVSGGLGTDTQYF	TGTGCCAGCAGCTTCGCCGTGTCGGGCGGGCTCGGCACAGATACGCAGTATTTT
TRBD2	NA	TRBV2	TRBJ2-7	CASSSSGYEQYF	TGTGCCAGCAGTTCTAGCGGCTACGAGCAGTACTTC
TRBD1	once	TRBV4-2	TRBJ2-3	CASSQDQIGTADTQYF	TGTGCCAGCAGCCAAGACCAGATCGGGACAGCAGATACGCAGTATTTT
TRBD1	NA	TRBV5-1	TRBJ1-5	CASSSGQGGSQPQHF	TGCGCCAGCAGCAGTGGACAGGGGGGCTCTCAGCCCCAGCATTTT
TRBD1	NA	TRBV6-1	TRBJ1-2	CASSPEGQGNGYTF	TGTGCCAGCAGCCCTGAGGGACAGGGAAACGGCTACACCTTC
TRBD1	NA	TRBV10-2	TRBJ1-1	CASSDSGYRGNTEAFF	TGCGCCAGCAGTGACTCGGGATACAGGGGGAACACTGAAGCTTTCTTT
TRBD2	NA	TRBV29-1	TRBJ2-1	CSVGVAGGSQFF	TGCAGCGTTGGTGTGGCGGGAGGTAGCCAGTTCTTC
TRBD2	NA	TRBV29-1	TRBJ2-7	CSVRSTSYSEQYF	TGCAGCGTCCGCTCGACTAGCTATTCCGAGCAGTACTTC
TRBD2	NA	TRBV7-8	TRBJ2-1	CASSLTSPLAGVVDEQFF	TGTGCCAGCAGCTTAACCTCGCCTCTAGCGGGAGTGGTCGATGAGCAGTTCTTC
TRBD2	NA	TRBV7-3	TRBJ2-7	CASSLSSGSWEQYF	TGTGCCAGCAGCTTGTCCAGCGGGAGTTGGGAGCAGTACTTC
TRBD1	NA	TRBV29-1	TRBJ1-4	CSVRQGSTNEKLFF	TGCAGCGTTAGACAGGGCTCAACTAATGAAAAACTGTTTTTT
NA	NA	TRBV9	TRBJ1-3	CASSVAQVGGNTIYF	TGTGCCAGCAGCGTAGCACAGGTCGGGGGAAACACCATATATTTT
TRBD1	NA	TRBV5-1	TRBJ1-4	CASSLVPTGTNEKLFF	TGCGCCAGCAGCTTGGTACCGACAGGGACTAATGAAAAACTGTTTTTT
NA	NA	TRBV15	TRBJ2-3	CATSRLPGDGTDTQYF	TGTGCCACCAGCCGTCTACCGGGAGACGGGACAGATACGCAGTATTTT
NA	NA	TRBV30	TRBJ2-2	CAWSVLLVTRTGELFF	TGTGCCTGGAGTGTACTCCTAGTTACACGAACCGGGGAGCTGTTTTTT
NA	few	TRBV30	TRBJ2-7	CAWSVLAGKRSYEQYF	TGTGCCTGGAGTGTATTGGCTGGCAAACGCTCCTACGAGCAGTACTTC
TRBD1	NA	TRBV10-3	TRBJ2-1	CAISGTGYNEQFF	TGTGCCATCAGTGGGACAGGGTACAATGAGCAGTTCTTC
TRBD2	NA	TRBV30	TRBJ2-1	CAWRPGLAYDEQFF	TGTGCCTGGAGACCGGGACTAGCCTACGATGAGCAGTTCTTC
TRBD2	NA	TRBV5-4	TRBJ2-7	CASTKWDPGTSDSYEQYF	TGTGCCAGCACCAAGTGGGATCCCGGGACTAGCGACTCCTACGAGCAGTACTTC
TRBD2	once	TRBV27	TRBJ2-2	CASRRNGGLAGNTGELFF	TGTGCCAGCCGCCGGAATGGGGGACTAGCGGGAAATACCGGGGAGCTGTTTTTT
NA	NA	TRBV6-5	TRBJ2-7	CASSYRRGPFYEQYF	TGTGCCAGCAGTTACAGGCGGGGACCATTCTACGAGCAGTACTTC
NA	once	TRBV7-6	TRBJ2-3	CASSLYEASPTDTQYF	TGTGCCAGCAGCTTATATGAGGCTAGTCCCACAGATACGCAGTATTTT
NA	once	TRBV7-8	TRBJ2-5	CATRDSQETQYF	TGTGCCACCCGGGACTCTCAAGAGACCCAGTACTTC
TRBD2	NA	TRBV11-2	TRBJ2-4	CASSLVFSGRAGNIQYF	TGTGCCAGCAGCTTAGTCTTTAGCGGGAGGGCCGGAAACATTCAGTACTTC
NA	NA	TRBV7-6	TRBJ2-7	CASSLGRGGKSYEQYF	TGTGCCAGCAGCTTAGGAAGAGGGGGAAAATCCTACGAGCAGTACTTC
NA	NA	TRBV6-1	TRBJ2-7	CASNWHRTYEQYF	TGTGCCAGCAACTGGCACAGAACCTACGAGCAGTACTTC
TRBD2	NA	TRBV2	TRBJ2-1	CASSGVAGGLSEQFF	TGTGCCAGCAGTGGGGTAGCGGGAGGGCTCAGTGAGCAGTTCTTC
TRBD2	few	TRBV10-3	TRBJ2-1	CAISESAGGSNEQFF	TGTGCCATCAGTGAGTCGGCGGGAGGGAGTAATGAGCAGTTCTTC